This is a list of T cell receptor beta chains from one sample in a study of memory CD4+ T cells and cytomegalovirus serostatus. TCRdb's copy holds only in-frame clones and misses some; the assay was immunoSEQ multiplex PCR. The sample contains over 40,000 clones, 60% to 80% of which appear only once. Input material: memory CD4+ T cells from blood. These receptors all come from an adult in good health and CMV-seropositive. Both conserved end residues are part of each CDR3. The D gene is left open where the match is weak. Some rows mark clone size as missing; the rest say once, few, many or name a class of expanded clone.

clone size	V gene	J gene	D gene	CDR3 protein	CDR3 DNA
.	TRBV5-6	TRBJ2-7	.	CASSYGHFVPYEQYF	TGTGCCAGCAGTTATGGACACTTTGTTCCCTACGAGCAGTACTTC
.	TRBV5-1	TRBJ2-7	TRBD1	CASSLAGGPYEQYF	TGCGCCAGCAGCTTAGCAGGGGGACCCTACGAGCAGTACTTC
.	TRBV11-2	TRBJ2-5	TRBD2	CASSFSTSLFSETQYF	TGTGCCAGCAGCTTTTCGACTAGCTTATTCTCAGAGACCCAGTACTTC
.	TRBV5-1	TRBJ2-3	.	CASSSLTEGDTQYF	TGCGCCAGCAGCTCCCTGACAGAGGGAGATACGCAGTATTTT
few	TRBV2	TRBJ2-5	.	CASGQTQYF	TGTGCCAGCGGCCAGACCCAGTACTTC
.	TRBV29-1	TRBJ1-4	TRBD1	CSVTQGATNEKLFF	TGCAGCGTTACTCAGGGGGCAACTAATGAAAAACTGTTTTTT
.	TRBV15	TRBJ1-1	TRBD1	CATSREGGSEAFF	TGTGCCACCAGCAGAGAAGGGGGCTCTGAAGCTTTCTTT
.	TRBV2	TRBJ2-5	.	CASNSGQRETQYF	TGTGCCAGCAATTCCGGGCAGCGAGAGACCCAGTACTTC
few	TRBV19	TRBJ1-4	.	CASGYKGTNEKLFF	TGTGCCAGTGGATATAAAGGGACTAATGAAAAACTGTTTTTT
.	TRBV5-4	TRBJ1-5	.	CASKLWHF	TGTGCCAGCAAATTGTGGCATTTT
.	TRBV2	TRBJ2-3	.	CASSELLAAPPDTQYF	TGTGCCAGCAGTGAACTCCTAGCAGCACCCCCAGATACGCAGTATTTT
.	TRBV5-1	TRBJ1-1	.	CASSSKTENTEAFF	TGCGCCAGCAGCTCGAAGACAGAGAACACTGAAGCTTTCTTT
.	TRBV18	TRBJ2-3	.	CASSPPSDTQYF	TGTGCCAGCTCACCACCGTCAGATACGCAGTATTTT
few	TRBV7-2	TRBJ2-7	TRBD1	CASSSRTGGYEQYF	TGTGCCAGCAGCTCGCGGACAGGAGGATACGAGCAGTACTTC
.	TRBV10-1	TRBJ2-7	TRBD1	CASRRDRVNEQYF	TGCGCCAGCAGGAGGGACAGGGTAAACGAGCAGTACTTC
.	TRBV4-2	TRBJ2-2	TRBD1	CASSQDQGAGELFF	TGTGCCAGCAGCCAAGACCAGGGGGCCGGGGAGCTGTTTTTT
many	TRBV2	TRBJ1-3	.	CASSPTGWAGNTIYF	TGTGCCAGCAGTCCCACAGGCTGGGCTGGAAACACCATATATTTT
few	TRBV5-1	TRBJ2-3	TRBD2	CASRTSGTSDTQYF	TGCGCCAGCCGGACTAGCGGGACCTCAGATACGCAGTATTTT
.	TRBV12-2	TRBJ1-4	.	CASRLVALATNEKLFF	TGTGCAAGTCGCTTAGTCGCCCTGGCAACTAATGAAAAACTGTTTTTT
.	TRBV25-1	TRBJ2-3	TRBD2	CASRNLSGDPPLQYF	TGTGCCAGCAGGAATCTCAGCGGGGACCCCCCGCTACAGTATTTT
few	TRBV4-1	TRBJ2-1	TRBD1	CASSPGTGLNEQFF	TGCGCCAGCAGCCCCGGGACAGGGCTCAATGAGCAGTTCTTC
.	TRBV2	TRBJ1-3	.	CASNQGSLGNTIYF	TGTGCCAGCAACCAGGGGTCCCTTGGGAACACCATATATTTT
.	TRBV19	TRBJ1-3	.	CASSRTERSSGNTIYF	TGTGCCAGTAGTCGGACAGAAAGGAGCTCTGGAAACACCATATATTTT
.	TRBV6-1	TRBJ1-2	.	CASSENYGYTF	TGTGCCAGCTCCGAAAACTATGGCTACACCTTC
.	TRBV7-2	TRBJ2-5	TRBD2	CASSFLADQETQYF	TGTGCCAGCAGCTTTCTAGCGGACCAAGAGACCCAGTACTTC
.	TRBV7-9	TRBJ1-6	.	CASSLGGNSPLHF	TGTGCCAGCAGCTTAGGTGGTAATTCACCCCTCCACTTT
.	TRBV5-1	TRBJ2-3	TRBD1	CASSSRQGRTDTQYF	TGCGCCAGCAGCTCCAGACAGGGACGCACAGATACGCAGTATTTT
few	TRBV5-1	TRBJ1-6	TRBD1	CASSSGQEYNSPLHF	TGCGCCAGCAGCTCTGGACAGGAGTATAATTCACCCCTCCACTTT
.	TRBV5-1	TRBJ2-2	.	CASSWGPANTGELFF	TGCGCCAGCAGCTGGGGGCCTGCGAACACCGGGGAGCTGTTTTTT
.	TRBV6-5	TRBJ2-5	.	CASSARTSPGETQYF	TGTGCCAGCAGTGCCAGGACATCGCCCGGGGAGACCCAGTACTTC
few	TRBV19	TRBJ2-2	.	CASSYPRGRENTGELFF	TGTGCCAGTAGTTACCCTCGTGGCAGGGAGAACACCGGGGAGCTGTTTTTT
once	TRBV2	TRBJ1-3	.	CASSELGNTIYF	TGTGCCAGCAGTGAACTCGGAAACACCATATATTTT
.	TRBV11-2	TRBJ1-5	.	CASSLALSNQPQHF	TGTGCCAGCAGCTTAGCCCTCTCTAATCAGCCCCAGCATTTT
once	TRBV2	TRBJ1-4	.	CASSLYGDTNEKLFF	TGTGCCAGCAGTTTGTATGGGGATACTAATGAAAAACTGTTTTTT
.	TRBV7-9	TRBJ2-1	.	CASSLGDPIRSFF	TGTGCCAGCAGCTTAGGGGACCCCATCCGGTCGTTCTTC
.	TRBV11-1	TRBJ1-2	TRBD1	CASTRTGEDGYTF	TGTGCCAGCACCCGGACAGGGGAGGATGGCTACACCTTC
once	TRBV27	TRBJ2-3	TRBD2	CASSFLAVSTDTQYF	TGTGCCAGCAGTTTTCTAGCGGTGAGCACAGATACGCAGTATTTT
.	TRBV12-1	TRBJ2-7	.	CASSLMAGPYEQYF	TGTGCCAGCAGCTTGATGGCAGGGCCCTACGAGCAGTACTTC
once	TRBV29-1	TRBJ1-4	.	CSVEDPTATNEKLFF	TGCAGCGTTGAGGACCCGACAGCAACTAATGAAAAACTGTTTTTT
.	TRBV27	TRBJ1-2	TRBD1	CASSFPSRGDYYGYTF	TGTGCCAGCAGTTTTCCTTCCAGGGGGGACTACTATGGCTACACCTTC
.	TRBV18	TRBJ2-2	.	CASSPLTSGTGELFF	TGTGCCAGCTCACCACTAACCTCAGGGACCGGGGAGCTGTTTTTT
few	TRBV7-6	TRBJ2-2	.	CASSLVYAGELFF	TGTGCCAGCAGCTTAGTTTACGCCGGGGAGCTGTTTTTT
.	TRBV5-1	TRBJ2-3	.	CASSPDGGDGDTQYF	TGCGCCAGCAGCCCGGACGGGGGCGATGGAGATACGCAGTATTTT
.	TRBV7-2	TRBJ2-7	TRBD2	CASSQRIGSGGTYEQYF	TGTGCCAGCAGCCAGAGAATCGGGAGCGGGGGTACCTACGAGCAGTACTTC
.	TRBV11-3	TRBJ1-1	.	CASSFLRDTEAFF	TGTGCCAGCAGCTTCCTCAGGGACACTGAAGCTTTCTTT